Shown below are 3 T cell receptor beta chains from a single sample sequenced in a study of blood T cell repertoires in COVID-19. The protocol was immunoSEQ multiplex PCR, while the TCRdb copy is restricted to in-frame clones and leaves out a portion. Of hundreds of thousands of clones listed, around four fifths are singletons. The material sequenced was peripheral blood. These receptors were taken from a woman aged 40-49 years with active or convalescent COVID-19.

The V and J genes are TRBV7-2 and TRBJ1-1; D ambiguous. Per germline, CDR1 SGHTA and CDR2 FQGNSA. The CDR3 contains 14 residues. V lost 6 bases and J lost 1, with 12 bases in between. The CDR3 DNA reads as TGTGCCAGCAGGATAGGACTCCAGAACACTGAAGCTTTCTTT. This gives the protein CASRIGLQNTEAFF.

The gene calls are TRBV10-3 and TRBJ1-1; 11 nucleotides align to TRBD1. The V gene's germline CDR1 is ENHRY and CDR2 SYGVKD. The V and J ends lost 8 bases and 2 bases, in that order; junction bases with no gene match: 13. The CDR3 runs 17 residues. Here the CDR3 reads CAIVSTRGQGGNTEAFF. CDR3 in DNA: TGTGCCATCGTTTCGACAAGGGGACAGGGGGGCAACACTGAAGCTTTCTTT.

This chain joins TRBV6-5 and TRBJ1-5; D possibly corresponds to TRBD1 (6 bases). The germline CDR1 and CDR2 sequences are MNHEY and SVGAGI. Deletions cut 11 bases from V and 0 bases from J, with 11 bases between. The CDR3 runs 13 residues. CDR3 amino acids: CAGGAVSNQPQHF. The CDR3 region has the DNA TGTGCCGGGGGGGCAGTTAGCAATCAGCCCCAGCATTTT.